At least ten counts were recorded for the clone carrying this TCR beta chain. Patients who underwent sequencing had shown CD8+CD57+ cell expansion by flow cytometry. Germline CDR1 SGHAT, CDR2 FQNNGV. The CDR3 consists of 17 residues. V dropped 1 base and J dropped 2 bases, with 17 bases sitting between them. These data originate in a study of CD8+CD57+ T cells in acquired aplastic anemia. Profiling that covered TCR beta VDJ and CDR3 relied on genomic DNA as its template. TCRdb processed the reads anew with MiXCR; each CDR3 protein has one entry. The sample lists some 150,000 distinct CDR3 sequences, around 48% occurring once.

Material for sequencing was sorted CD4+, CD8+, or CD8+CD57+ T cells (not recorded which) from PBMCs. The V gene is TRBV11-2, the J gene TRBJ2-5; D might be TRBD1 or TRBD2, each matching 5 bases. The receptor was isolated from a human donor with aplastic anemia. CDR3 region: CASSLGVAGWGQETQYF. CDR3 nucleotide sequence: TGTGCCAGCAGCTTAGGGGTGGCAGGATGGGGGCAAGAGACCCAGTACTTC.